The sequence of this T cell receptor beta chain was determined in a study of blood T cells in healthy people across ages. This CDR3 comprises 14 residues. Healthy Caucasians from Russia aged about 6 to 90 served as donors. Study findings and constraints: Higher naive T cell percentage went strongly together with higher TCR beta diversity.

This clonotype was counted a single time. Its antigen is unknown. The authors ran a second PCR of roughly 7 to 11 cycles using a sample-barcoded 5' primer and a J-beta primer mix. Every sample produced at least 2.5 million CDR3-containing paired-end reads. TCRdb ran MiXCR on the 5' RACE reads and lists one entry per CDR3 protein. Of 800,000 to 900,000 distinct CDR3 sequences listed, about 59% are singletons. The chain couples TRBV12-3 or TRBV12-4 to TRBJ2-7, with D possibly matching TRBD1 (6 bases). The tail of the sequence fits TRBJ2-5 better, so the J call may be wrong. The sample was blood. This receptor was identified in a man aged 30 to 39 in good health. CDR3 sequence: CASTPQGFQETQYF. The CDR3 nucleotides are TGTGCCAGCACCCCACAGGGATTCCAAGAGACCCAGTACTTC.